This paragraph covers one T cell receptor (beta chain) sequence. Its antigen is unknown. Just one base apart from a much larger clone, this may be a read error. This sample is drawn from a study of early T cells in non-severe SARS-CoV-2 infection. Study in general: Chains were unpaired, as sequencing was done on bulk RNA from unsorted whole blood.

Study conclusions and caveats: Sequences matched to VDJdb favored anti-spike CD8 responses, while private and CD4 specificities were missed.

The germline V gene encodes CDR1 SGHKS and CDR2 YYEKEE (reference sequence). CDR3 length equals 15 residues. Unique molecular identifiers tagged individual cDNA molecules. TCRdb reprocessed the 5' RACE reads with MiXCR, giving one entry per CDR3 protein. In the table there are under 60,000 distinct CDR3 sequences, 4.5% to 7% of which are singletons. What was sequenced was whole blood. The rearrangement uses TRBV5-5 and TRBJ2-7; no clear D gene. The TCR originated in an adult who was a healthcare worker with PCR-confirmed SARS-CoV-2 infection or an uninfected control (not recorded which). CDR3 DNA: TGTACCAGCAGCTTGGCCGGGTCTTCTTTCTACGAGCAGTACTTC. Its protein is CTSSLAGSSFYEQYF.